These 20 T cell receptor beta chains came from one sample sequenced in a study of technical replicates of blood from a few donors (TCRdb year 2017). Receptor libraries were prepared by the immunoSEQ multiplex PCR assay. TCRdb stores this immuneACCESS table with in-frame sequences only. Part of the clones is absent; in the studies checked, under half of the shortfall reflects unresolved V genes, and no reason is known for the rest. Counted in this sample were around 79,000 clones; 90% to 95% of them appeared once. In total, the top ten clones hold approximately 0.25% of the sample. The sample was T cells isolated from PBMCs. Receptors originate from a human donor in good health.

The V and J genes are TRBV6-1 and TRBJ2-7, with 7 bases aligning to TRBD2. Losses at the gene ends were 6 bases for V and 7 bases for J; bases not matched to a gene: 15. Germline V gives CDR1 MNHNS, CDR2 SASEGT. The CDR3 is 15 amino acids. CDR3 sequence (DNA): TGTGCCAGCAGGGAACGCTGGGTAGCGGGTGCTGAGCAGTACTTC. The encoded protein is CASRERWVAGAEQYF.

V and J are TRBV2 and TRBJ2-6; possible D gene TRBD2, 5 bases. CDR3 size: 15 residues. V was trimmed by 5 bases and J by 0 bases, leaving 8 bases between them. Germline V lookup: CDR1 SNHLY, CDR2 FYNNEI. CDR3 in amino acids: CASSREPSGANVLTF. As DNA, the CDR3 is TGTGCCAGCAGTAGGGAGCCCTCTGGGGCCAACGTCCTGACTTTC.

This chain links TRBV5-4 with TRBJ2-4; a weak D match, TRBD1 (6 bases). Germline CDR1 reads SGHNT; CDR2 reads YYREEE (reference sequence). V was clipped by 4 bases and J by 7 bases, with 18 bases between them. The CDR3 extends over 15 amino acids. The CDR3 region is CASSHSQGAGNIQYF. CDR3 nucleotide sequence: TGTGCCAGCAGCCATTCACAGGGCGCCGGGAACATTCAGTACTTC.

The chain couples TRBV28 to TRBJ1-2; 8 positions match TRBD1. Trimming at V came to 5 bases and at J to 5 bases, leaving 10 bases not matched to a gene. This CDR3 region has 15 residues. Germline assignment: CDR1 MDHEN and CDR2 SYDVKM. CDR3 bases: TGTGCCAGCAGTATTACCGACAGGGGAGGATATGGCTACACCTTC. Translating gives CASSITDRGGYGYTF.

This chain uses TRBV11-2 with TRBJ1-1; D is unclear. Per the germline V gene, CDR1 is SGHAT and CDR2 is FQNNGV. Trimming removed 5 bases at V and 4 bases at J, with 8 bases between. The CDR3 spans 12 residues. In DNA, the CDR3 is TGTGCCAGCAGCCCCCGGGGCACTGAAGCTTTCTTT. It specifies CASSPRGTEAFF.

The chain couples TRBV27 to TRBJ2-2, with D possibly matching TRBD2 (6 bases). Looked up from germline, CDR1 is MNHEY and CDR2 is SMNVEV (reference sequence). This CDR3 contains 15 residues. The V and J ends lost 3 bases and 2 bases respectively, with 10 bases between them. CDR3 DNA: TGTGCCAGCAGTTTTGGACTACCAAACACCGGGGAGCTGTTTTTT. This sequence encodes CASSFGLPNTGELFF.

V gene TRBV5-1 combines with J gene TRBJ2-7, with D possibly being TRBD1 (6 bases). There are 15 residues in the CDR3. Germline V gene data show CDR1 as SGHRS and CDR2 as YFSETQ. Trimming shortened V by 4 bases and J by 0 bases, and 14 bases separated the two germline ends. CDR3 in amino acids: CASSVSTGSSYEQYF. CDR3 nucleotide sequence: TGCGCCAGCAGCGTCTCGACAGGCTCCTCCTACGAGCAGTACTTC.

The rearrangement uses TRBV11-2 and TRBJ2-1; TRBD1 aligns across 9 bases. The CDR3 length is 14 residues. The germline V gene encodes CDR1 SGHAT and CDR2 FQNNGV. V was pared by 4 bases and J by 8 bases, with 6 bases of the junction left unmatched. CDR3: CASSYSGQGYEQFF. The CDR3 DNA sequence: TGTGCCAGCAGCTACTCGGGACAGGGCTATGAGCAGTTCTTC.

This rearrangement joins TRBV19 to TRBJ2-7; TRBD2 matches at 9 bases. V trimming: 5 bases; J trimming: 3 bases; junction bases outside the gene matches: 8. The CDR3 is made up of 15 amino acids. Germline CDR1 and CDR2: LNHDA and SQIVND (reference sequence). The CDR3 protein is CASSRGLAGIYEQYF. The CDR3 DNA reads TGTGCCAGTAGTCGAGGCCTAGCGGGGATCTACGAGCAGTACTTC.

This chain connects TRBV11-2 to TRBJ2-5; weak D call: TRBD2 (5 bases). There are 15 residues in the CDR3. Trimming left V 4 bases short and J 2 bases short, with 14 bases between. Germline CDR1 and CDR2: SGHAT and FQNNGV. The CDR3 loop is CASSSRRTIQETQYF. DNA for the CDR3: TGTGCCAGCAGCTCCAGGAGGACGATTCAAGAGACCCAGTACTTC.

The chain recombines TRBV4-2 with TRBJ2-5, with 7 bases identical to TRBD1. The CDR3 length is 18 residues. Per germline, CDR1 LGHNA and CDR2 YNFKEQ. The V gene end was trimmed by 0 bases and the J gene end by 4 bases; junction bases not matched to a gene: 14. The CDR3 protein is CASSQDKGAPGWSETQYF. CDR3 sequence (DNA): TGTGCCAGCAGCCAAGATAAGGGGGCCCCTGGTTGGTCAGAGACCCAGTACTTC.

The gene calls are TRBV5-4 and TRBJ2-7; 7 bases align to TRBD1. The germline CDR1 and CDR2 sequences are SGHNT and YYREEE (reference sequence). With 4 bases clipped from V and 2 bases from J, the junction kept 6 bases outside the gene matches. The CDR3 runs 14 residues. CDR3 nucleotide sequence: TGTGCCAGCAGCCTTGACAGGGTCACCTACGAGCAGTACTTC. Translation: CASSLDRVTYEQYF.

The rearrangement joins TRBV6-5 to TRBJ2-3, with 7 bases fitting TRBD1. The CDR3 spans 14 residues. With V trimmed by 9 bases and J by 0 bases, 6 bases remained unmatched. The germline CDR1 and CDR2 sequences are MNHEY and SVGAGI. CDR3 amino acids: CASSDRASTDTQYF. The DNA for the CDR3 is TGTGCCAGTTCAGACAGGGCTAGCACAGATACGCAGTATTTT.

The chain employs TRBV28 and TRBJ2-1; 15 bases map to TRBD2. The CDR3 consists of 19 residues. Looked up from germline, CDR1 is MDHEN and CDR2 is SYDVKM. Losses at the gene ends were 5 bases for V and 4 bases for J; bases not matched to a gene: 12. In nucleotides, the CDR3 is TGTGCCAGCAGTCGTCCGGGACTAGCGGGAGGCTCTATATACAATGAGCAGTTCTTC. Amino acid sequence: CASSRPGLAGGSIYNEQFF.

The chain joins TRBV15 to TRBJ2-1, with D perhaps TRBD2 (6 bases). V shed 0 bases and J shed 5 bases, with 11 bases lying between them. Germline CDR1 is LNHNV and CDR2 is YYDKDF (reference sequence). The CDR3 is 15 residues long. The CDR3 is CATSRDGGSNNEQFF. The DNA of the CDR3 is TGTGCCACCAGCAGAGATGGGGGGTCCAACAATGAGCAGTTCTTC. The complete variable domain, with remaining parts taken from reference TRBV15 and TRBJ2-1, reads DAMVIQNPRYQVTQFGKPVTLSCSQTLNHNVMYWYQQKSSQAPKLLFHYYDKDFNNEADTPDNFQSRRPNTSFCFLDIRSPGLGDTAMYLCATSRDGGSNNEQFFGPGTRLTVL.

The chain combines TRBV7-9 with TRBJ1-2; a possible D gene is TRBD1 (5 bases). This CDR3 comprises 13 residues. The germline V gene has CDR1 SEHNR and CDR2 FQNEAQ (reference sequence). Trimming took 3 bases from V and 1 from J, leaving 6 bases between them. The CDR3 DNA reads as TGTGCCAGCAGCTTCGGGGGTAACTATGGCTACACCTTC. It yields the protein CASSFGGNYGYTF.

Written as DNA, the CDR3 is TGTGCCAGCAAAAAAGTTGGGGGGGGCGTCAATGAAAAACTGTTTTTT. Protein product: CASKKVGGGVNEKLFF. This chain uses TRBV2 with TRBJ1-4, with a possible D match to TRBD1 (6 bases). Trimming removed 7 bases at V and 5 bases at J, with 20 bases between. The CDR3 extends over 16 amino acids. CDR1 is SNHLY and CDR2 is FYNNEI in the germline V gene.

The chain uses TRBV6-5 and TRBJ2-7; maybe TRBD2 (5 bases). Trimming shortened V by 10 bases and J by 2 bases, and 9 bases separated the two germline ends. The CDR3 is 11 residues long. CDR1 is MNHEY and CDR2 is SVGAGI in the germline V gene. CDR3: CATRGPYEQYF. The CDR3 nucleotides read TGTGCCACCCGAGGGCCCTACGAGCAGTACTTC.

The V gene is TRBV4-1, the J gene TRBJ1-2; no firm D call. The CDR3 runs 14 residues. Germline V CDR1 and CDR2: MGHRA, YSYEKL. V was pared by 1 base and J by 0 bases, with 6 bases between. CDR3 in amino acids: CASSQVLANYGYTF. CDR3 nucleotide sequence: TGCGCCAGCAGCCAAGTACTGGCTAACTATGGCTACACCTTC.

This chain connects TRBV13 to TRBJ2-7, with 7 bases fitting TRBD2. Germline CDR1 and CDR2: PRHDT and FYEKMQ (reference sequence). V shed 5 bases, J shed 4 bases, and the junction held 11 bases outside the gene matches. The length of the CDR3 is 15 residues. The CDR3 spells CASSDREAYPYEQYF. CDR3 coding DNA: TGTGCCAGCAGCGACCGGGAGGCGTACCCTTACGAGCAGTACTTC.